This TCR beta chain originates from a study of blood T cell repertoires in COVID-19. Study details: T cells, B-cell-depleted T cells, or PBMCs provided the cDNA or gDNA that served as material.

The germline V gene encodes CDR1 SGHTA and CDR2 FQGNSA. V lost 0 bases and J 4 bases, leaving 19 bases between the germline ends. The CDR3 is 18 amino acids. Enrolment of Seattle patients took place during active infection, and they were followed longitudinally. In the authors' methods: How many nucleated cells were present was estimated from reference gene primer amplification. The assay was immunoSEQ multiplex PCR, and TCRdb's table has in-frame clones only and misses some. The DNA gave D and trimming, while V, J and clone size come from that table. The profile shows more than 200,000 clones, about 91% of them singletons.

Sequences were obtained from peripheral blood. The clonotype comes from a woman aged 25 to 39 with COVID-19, enrolled during active disease. The V and J genes are TRBV7-2 and TRBJ2-4; tentatively, D is TRBD2 (6 bases). The CDR3 is CASSLALGRGRSKNIQYF. The CDR3 region has the DNA TGTGCCAGCAGCTTAGCGCTAGGCCGGGGGAGAAGTAAAAACATTCAGTACTTC.